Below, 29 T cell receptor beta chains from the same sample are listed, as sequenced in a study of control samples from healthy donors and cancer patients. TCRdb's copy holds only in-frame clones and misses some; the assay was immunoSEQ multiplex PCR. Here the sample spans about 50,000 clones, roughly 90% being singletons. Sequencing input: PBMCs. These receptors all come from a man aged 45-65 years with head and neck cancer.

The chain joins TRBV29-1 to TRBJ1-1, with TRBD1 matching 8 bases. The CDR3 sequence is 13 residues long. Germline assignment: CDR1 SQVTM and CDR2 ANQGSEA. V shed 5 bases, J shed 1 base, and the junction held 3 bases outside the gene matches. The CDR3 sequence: CSVQQGGNTEAFF. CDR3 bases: TGCAGCGTTCAACAGGGGGGGAACACTGAAGCTTTCTTT. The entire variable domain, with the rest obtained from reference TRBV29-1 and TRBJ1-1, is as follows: SAVISQKPSRDICQRGTSLTIQCQVDSQVTMMFWYRQQPGQSLTLIATANQGSEATYESGFVIDKFPISRPNLTFSTLTVSNMSPEDSSIYLCSVQQGGNTEAFFGQGTRLTVV.

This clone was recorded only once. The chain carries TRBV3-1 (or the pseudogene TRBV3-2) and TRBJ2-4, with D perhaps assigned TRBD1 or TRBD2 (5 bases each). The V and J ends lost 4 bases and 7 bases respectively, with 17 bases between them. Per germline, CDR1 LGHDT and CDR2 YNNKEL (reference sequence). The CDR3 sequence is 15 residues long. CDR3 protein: CASSPWLGERNIQYF. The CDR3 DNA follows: TGTGCCAGCAGCCCTTGGTTGGGGGAACGGAACATTCAGTACTTC.

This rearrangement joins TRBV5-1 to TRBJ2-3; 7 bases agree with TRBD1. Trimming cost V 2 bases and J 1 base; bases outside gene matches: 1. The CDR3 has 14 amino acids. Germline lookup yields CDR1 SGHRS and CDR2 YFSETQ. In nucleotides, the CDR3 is TGCGCCAGCAGCTTTCAGGGGGGCACAGATACGCAGTATTTT. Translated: CASSFQGGTDTQYF.

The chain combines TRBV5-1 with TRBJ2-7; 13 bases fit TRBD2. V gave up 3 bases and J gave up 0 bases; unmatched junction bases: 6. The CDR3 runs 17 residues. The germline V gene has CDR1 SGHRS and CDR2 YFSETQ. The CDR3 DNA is TGCGCCAGCAGCTGGACTAGCGGGAGTCCCCTCTCCTACGAGCAGTACTTC. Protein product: CASSWTSGSPLSYEQYF.

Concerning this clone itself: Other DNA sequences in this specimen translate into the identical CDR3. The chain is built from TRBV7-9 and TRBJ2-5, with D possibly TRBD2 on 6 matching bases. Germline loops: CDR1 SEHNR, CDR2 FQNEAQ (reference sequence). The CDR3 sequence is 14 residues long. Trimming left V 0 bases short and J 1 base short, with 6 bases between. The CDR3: CASSLAGGQETQYF. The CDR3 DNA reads TGTGCCAGCAGCTTAGCCGGGGGCCAAGAGACCCAGTACTTC.

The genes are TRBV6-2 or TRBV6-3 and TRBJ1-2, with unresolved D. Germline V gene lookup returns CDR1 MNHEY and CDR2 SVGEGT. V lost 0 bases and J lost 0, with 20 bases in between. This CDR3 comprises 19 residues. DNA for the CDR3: TGTGCCAGCAGTTACTCGTTGCCCGCGCGAAAGAGGTCTAACTATGGCTACACCTTC. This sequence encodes CASSYSLPARKRSNYGYTF.

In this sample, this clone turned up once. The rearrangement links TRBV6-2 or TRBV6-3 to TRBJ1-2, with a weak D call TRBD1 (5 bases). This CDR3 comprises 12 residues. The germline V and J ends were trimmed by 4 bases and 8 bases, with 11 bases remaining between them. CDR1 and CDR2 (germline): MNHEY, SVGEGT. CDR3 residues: CASSSGTGGYTF. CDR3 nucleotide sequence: TGTGCCAGCAGTTCCGGGACGGGCGGCTACACCTTC.

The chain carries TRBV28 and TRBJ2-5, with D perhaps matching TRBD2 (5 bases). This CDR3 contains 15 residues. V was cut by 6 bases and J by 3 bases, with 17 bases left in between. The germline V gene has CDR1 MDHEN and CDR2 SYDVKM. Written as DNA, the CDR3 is TGTGCCAGCAGCTCCGTCGGGCGGGCTAAAGAGACCCAGTACTTC. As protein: CASSSVGRAKETQYF.

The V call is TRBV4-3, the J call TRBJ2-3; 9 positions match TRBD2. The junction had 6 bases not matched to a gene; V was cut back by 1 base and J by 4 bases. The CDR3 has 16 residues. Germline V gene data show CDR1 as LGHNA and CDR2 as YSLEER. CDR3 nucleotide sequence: TGCGCCAGCAGCCAAGGTAGCGGGGGTGGGTCAGATACGCAGTATTTT. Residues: CASSQGSGGGSDTQYF.

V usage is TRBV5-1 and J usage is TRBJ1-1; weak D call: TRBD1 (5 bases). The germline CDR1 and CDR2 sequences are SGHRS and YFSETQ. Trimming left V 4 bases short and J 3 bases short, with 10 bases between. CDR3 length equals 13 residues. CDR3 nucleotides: TGCGCCAGCAGCACGGCGGGGGACACTGAAGCTTTCTTT. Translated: CASSTAGDTEAFF. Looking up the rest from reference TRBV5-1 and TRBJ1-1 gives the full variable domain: KAGVTQTPRYLIKTRGQQVTLSCSPISGHRSVSWYQQTPGQGLQFLFEYFSETQRNKGNFPGRFSGRQFSNSRSEMNVSTLELGDSALYLCASSTAGDTEAFFGQGTRLTVV.

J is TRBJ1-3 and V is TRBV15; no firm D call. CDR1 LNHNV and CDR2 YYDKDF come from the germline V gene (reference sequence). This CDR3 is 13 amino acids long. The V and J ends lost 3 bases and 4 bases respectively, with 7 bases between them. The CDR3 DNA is TGTGCCACCAGCAGGGGAGGCGGAAACACCATATATTTT. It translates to CATSRGGGNTIYF.

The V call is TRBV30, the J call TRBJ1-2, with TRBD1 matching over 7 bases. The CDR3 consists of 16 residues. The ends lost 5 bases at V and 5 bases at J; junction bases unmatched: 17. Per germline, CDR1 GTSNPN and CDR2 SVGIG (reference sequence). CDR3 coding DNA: TGTGCCTGGCGACACCTGAAAGACAGGGTAGGGTATGGCTACACCTTC. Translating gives CAWRHLKDRVGYGYTF.

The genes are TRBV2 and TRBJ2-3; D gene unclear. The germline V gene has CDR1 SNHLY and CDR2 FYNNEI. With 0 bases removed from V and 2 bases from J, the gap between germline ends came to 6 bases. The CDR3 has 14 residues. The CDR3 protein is CASSEAGYTDTQYF. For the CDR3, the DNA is TGTGCCAGCAGTGAAGCGGGGTACACAGATACGCAGTATTTT.

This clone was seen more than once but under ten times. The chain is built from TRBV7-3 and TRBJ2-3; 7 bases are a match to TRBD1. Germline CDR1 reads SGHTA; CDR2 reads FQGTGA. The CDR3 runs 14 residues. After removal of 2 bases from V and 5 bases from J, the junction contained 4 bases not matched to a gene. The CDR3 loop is CASSLGQARDTQYF. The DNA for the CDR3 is TGTGCCAGCAGCTTAGGACAGGCCCGAGATACGCAGTATTTT.

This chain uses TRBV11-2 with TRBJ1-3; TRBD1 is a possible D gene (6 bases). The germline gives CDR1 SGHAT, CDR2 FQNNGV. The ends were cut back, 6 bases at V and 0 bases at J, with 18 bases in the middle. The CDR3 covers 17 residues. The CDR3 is CASRSRGASRSGNTIYF. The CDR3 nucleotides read TGTGCCAGCAGGAGTAGGGGGGCGTCTCGCTCTGGAAACACCATATATTTT.

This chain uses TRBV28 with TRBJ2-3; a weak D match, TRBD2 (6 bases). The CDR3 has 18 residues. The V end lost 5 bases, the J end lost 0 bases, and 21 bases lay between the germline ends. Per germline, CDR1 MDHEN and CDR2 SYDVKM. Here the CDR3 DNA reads TGTGCCAGCAGTCCCTGGGACTGGGCAGATCCTAGCACAGATACGCAGTATTTT. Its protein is CASSPWDWADPSTDTQYF.

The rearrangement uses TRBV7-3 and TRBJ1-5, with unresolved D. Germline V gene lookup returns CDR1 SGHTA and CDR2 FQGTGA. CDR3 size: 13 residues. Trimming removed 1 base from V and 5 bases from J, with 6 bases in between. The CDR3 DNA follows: TGTGCCAGCAGCTTAAATAGGGATCAGCCCCAGCATTTT. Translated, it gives CASSLNRDQPQHF. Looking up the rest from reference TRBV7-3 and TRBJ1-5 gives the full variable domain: GAGVSQTPSNKVTEKGKYVELRCDPISGHTALYWYRQSLGQGPEFLIYFQGTGAADDSGLPNDRFFAVRPEGSVSTLKIQRTERGDSAVYLCASSLNRDQPQHFGDGTRLSIL.

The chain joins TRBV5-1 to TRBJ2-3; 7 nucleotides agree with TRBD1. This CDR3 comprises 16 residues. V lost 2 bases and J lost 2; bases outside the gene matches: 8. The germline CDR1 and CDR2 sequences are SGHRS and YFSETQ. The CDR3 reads CASSLEGASYTDTQYF. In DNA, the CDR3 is TGCGCCAGCAGCTTAGAGGGGGCTTCTTACACAGATACGCAGTATTTT.

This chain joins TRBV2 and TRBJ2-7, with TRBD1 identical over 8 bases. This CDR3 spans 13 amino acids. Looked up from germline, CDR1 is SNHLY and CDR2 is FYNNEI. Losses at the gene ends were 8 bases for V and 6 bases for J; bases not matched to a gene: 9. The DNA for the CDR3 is TGTGCCAGCGGTAAGGACAGGGCCGGCGAGCAGTACTTC. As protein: CASGKDRAGEQYF.

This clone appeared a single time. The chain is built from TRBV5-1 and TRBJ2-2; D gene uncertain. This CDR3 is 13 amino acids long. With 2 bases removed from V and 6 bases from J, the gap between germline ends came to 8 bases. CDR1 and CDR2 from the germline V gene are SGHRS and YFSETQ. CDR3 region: CASSFRSAGELFF. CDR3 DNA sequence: TGCGCCAGCAGCTTTAGAAGCGCCGGGGAGCTGTTTTTT.

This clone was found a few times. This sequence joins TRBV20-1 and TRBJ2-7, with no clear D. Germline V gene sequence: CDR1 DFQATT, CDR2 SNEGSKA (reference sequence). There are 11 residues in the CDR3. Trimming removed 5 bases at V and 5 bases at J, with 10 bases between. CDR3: CSAQHGDEQYF. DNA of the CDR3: TGCAGTGCTCAACACGGCGACGAGCAGTACTTC.

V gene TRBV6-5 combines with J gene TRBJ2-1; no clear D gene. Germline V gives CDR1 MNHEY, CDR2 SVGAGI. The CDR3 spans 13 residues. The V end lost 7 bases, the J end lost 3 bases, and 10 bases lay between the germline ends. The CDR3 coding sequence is TGTGCCAGCACCCCGGTACTCTACAATGAGCAGTTCTTC. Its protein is CASTPVLYNEQFF.

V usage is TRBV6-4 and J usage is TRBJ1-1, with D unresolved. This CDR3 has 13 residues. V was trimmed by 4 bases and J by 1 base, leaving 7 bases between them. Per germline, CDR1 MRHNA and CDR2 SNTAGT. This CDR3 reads CASSVKENTEAFF. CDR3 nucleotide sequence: TGTGCCAGCAGTGTAAAGGAGAACACTGAAGCTTTCTTT.

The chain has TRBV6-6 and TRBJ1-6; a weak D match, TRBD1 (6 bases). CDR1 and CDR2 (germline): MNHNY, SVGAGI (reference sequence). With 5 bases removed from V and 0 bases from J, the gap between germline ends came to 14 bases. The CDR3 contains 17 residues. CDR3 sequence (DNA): TGTGCCAGCAGTCAGGGACACCCAAGCTCCTATAATTCACCCCTCCACTTT. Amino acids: CASSQGHPSSYNSPLHF.

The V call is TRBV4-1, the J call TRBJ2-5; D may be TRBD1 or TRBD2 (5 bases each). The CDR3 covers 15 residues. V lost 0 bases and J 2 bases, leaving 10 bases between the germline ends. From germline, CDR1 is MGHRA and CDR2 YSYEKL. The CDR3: CASSQEGRIQETQYF. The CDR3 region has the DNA TGCGCCAGCAGCCAAGAGGGACGGATACAAGAGACCCAGTACTTC.

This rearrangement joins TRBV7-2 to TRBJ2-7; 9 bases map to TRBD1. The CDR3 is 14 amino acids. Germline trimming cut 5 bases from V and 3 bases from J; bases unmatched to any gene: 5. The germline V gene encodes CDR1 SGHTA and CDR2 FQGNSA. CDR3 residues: CASSPTGGGYEQYF. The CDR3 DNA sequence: TGTGCCAGCAGCCCTACAGGGGGCGGCTACGAGCAGTACTTC.

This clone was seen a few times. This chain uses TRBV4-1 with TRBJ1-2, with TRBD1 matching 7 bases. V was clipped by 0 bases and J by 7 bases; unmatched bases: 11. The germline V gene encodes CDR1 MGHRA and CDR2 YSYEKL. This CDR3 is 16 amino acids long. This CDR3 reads CASSQDQFRGAFGYTF. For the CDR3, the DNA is TGCGCCAGCAGCCAAGATCAGTTCAGGGGGGCTTTTGGCTACACCTTC.

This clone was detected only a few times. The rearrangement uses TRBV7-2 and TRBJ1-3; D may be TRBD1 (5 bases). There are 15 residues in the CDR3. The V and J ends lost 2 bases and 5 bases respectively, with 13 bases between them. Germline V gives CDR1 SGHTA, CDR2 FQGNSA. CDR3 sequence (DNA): TGTGCCAGCAGCTTATCGTCTCAGGGACGAAACACCATATATTTT. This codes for CASSLSSQGRNTIYF.

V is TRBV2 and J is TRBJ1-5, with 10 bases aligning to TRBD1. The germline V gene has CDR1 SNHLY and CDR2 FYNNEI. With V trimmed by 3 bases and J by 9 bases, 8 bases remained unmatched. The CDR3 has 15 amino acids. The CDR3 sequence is CASSEGTGVRSPQHF. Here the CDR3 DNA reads TGTGCCAGCAGTGAGGGGACAGGGGTCCGATCGCCCCAGCATTTT.